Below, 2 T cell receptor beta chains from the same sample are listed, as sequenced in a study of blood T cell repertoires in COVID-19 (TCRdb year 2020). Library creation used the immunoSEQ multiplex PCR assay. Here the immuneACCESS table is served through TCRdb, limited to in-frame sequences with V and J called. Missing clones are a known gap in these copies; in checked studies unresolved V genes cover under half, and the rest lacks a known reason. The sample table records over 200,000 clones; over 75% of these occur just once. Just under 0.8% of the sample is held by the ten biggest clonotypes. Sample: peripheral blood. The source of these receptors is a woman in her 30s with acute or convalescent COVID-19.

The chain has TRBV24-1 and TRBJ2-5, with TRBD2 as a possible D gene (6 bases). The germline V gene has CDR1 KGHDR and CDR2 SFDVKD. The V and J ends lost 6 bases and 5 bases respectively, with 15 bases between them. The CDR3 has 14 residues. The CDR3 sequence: CATSLTGVWETQYF. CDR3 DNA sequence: TGTGCCACCAGTCTTACGGGGGTTTGGGAGACCCAGTACTTC.

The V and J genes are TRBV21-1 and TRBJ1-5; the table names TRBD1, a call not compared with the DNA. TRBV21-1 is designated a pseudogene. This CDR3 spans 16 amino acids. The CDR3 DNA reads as TGTGCCAGCAGCACAAGGGACAGGGGCCACAATCAGCCCCAGCATTTT. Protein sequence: CASSTRDRGHNQPQHF.